The 17 T cell receptor beta chains listed next were all sequenced from one sample in a study of cytomegalovirus exposure and HLA in healthy donors. The study ran its PCR with 60 Vbeta and 13 Jbeta primers. TCRdb's copy holds only in-frame clones and misses some; the assay was immunoSEQ multiplex PCR. This table has over 80,000 clones, approximately 70% appearing once. The sequenced sample was PBMCs. The receptors shown here come from a man aged 35 to 55 in good health and CMV-seronegative.

Only a few counts were recorded for this clone. V and J are TRBV10-3 and TRBJ1-2, with TRBD1 matching 10 bases. Germline V gene data show CDR1 as ENHRY and CDR2 as SYGVKD. CDR3 length: 14 residues. V trimming: 0 bases; J trimming: 5 bases; junction bases outside the gene matches: 0. The CDR3 region has the DNA TGTGCCATCAGTGAGTCGGACAGGGGGTATGGCTACACCTTC. Protein product: CAISESDRGYGYTF.

The V call is TRBV5-1, the J call TRBJ2-5; 15 bases agree with TRBD2. CDR1 is SGHRS and CDR2 is YFSETQ in the germline V gene. The CDR3 contains 16 residues. The V segment lost 2 bases and the J segment 2 bases; nucleotides outside the gene matches: 1. CDR3 residues: CASSFGLAGGQETQYF. The DNA of the CDR3 is TGCGCCAGCAGCTTCGGACTAGCGGGGGGGCAAGAGACCCAGTACTTC.

This clone was seen a single time. The chain links TRBV4-2 to TRBJ2-7; possible D gene TRBD2, 5 bases. CDR3 size: 13 residues. Germline V gene sequence: CDR1 LGHNA, CDR2 YNFKEQ. V lost 1 base and J 2 bases, leaving 6 bases between the germline ends. The CDR3 is CASSQAGTYEQYF. Written as DNA, the CDR3 is TGTGCCAGCAGCCAAGCGGGGACCTACGAGCAGTACTTC.

The rearrangement links TRBV11-2 to TRBJ2-1; D is uncertain. The CDR3 loop spans 14 amino acids. In germline, CDR1 is SGHAT, CDR2 FQNNGV. V was shortened by 5 bases and J by 4 bases, with 12 bases between the two germline ends. Written as DNA, the CDR3 is TGTGCCAGCAGCCCGTTTGAGCCTTACAATGAGCAGTTCTTC. Amino acid sequence: CASSPFEPYNEQFF.

The V call is TRBV10-3, the J call TRBJ2-3; a possible D gene is TRBD1 (6 bases). There are 12 residues in the CDR3. The ends were cut back, 10 bases at V and 2 bases at J, with 10 bases in the middle. Germline loops: CDR1 ENHRY, CDR2 SYGVKD. CDR3 amino acids: CATRQATDTQYF. The CDR3 DNA is TGTGCCACCCGACAGGCCACAGATACGCAGTATTTT.

The CDR3 is CASIELKTGADYGYTF. Written as DNA, the CDR3 is TGTGCCAGCATCGAACTTAAGACAGGGGCTGACTATGGCTACACCTTC. V gene TRBV28 combines with J gene TRBJ1-2; 8 bases are shared with TRBD1. CDR1 is MDHEN, CDR2 SYDVKM, per germline. The CDR3 is 16 amino acids. J was trimmed by 3 bases and V by 7 bases; bases with no gene match: 13.

This chain connects TRBV4-2 to TRBJ1-1, with 8 bases identical to TRBD1. The CDR3 length is 14 residues. Germline loops: CDR1 LGHNA, CDR2 YNFKEQ. V shed 5 bases and J 2 bases; nucleotides not matched to a gene: 4. As DNA, the CDR3 is TGTGCCAGCAGCTCAGGACAGGGCAACACTGAAGCTTTCTTT. Encoded protein: CASSSGQGNTEAFF.

The chain links TRBV25-1 to TRBJ2-7; 8 bases are shared with TRBD1. The CDR3 loop spans 13 amino acids. J was trimmed by 6 bases and V by 6 bases; bases with no gene match: 7. CDR1 and CDR2 from the germline V gene are MGHDK and SYGVNS. CDR3 sequence (DNA): TGTGCCAGCAGAAGAACAGGGGGAGGCGAGCAGTACTTC. Translated: CASRRTGGGEQYF.

This clone was seen only a few times. The rearrangement uses TRBV10-3 and TRBJ2-2; TRBD2 matches at 10 bases. The CDR3 is 15 residues long. CDR1 and CDR2 (germline): ENHRY, SYGVKD. The trim removed 10 bases at V and 4 bases at J, leaving 9 bases unmatched. The CDR3 coding sequence is TGTGCCACCTTAGCGGGGGGCCGTTCCACCGGGGAGCTGTTTTTT. Translated: CATLAGGRSTGELFF.

The V gene is TRBV5-1, the J gene TRBJ2-7; TRBD1 is a possible D gene (6 bases). CDR1 is SGHRS and CDR2 is YFSETQ in the germline V gene. This CDR3 region has 15 residues. With 4 bases removed from V and 3 bases from J, the gap between germline ends came to 17 bases. In nucleotides, the CDR3 is TGCGCCAGCAGCAACGGGACAAAGGCGATCTACGAGCAGTACTTC. Amino acids: CASSNGTKAIYEQYF.

V usage is TRBV28 and J usage is TRBJ1-2; 7 positions agree with TRBD1. Germline CDR1 is MDHEN and CDR2 is SYDVKM. J was trimmed by 2 bases and V by 6 bases; bases with no gene match: 15. CDR3 size: 17 residues. The CDR3 DNA follows: TGTGCCAGCAGCCTTTCTCCGGGACAGTCGATCAACTATGGCTACACCTTC. Translated, it gives CASSLSPGQSINYGYTF.

A remark on this clone: Other DNA variants within this sample encode the same CDR3. This rearrangement joins TRBV5-4 to TRBJ1-2, with 7 bases lining up with TRBD1. From germline, CDR1 is SGHNT and CDR2 YYREEE (reference sequence). The CDR3 totals 15 residues. V shed 0 bases, J shed 5 bases, and the junction held 7 bases outside the gene matches. The CDR3 DNA reads as TGTGCCAGCAGCTTGGGGGGGACAGCGAATTATGGCTACACCTTC. Its protein product is CASSLGGTANYGYTF.

There are a few counts of this clone. V is TRBV7-9 and J is TRBJ2-7, with 12 bases that match TRBD1. CDR3 length: 14 residues. The germline gives CDR1 SEHNR, CDR2 FQNEAQ (reference sequence). The V segment lost 4 bases and the J segment 6 bases; nucleotides outside the gene matches: 4. The CDR3 loop reads CASSSWDRGPEQYF. CDR3 nucleotide sequence: TGTGCCAGCAGCTCATGGGACAGGGGGCCCGAGCAGTACTTC. The whole variable domain, filled in from reference TRBV7-9 and TRBJ2-7, reads DTGVSQNPRHKITKRGQNVTFRCDPISEHNRLYWYRQTLGQGPEFLTYFQNEAQLEKSRLLSDRFSAERPKGSFSTLEIQRTEQGDSAMYLCASSSWDRGPEQYFGPGTRLTVT.

This clone was seen only a few times. The genes are TRBV5-8 and TRBJ2-1; 7 nucleotides line up with TRBD2. The CDR3 has 13 amino acids. Germline CDR1 and CDR2: SGHTS and YDEGEE. With V trimmed by 2 bases and J by 8 bases, 4 bases remained unmatched. DNA for the CDR3: TGTGCCAGCAGCTTCGGGGGGTTCGATGAGCAGTTCTTC. Protein product: CASSFGGFDEQFF.

The gene calls are TRBV27 and TRBJ1-6; tentative D call: TRBD1 (6 bases). In germline, CDR1 is MNHEY, CDR2 SMNVEV (reference sequence). V was clipped by 1 base and J by 8 bases, with 9 bases between them. The length of the CDR3 is 14 residues. The CDR3 region is CASSLLGADSPLHF. The CDR3 DNA follows: TGTGCCAGCAGTTTATTGGGGGCTGATTCACCCCTCCACTTT.

The rearrangement joins TRBV2 to TRBJ1-2, with 8 bases fitting TRBD1. The CDR3 runs to 12 residues. Trimming took 6 bases from V and 3 from J; bases not matched to a gene: 0. CDR1 is SNHLY, CDR2 FYNNEI, per germline. CDR3 amino acids: CASRQGDYGYTF. CDR3 sequence (DNA): TGTGCCAGCAGACAGGGGGACTATGGCTACACCTTC.

This clone was counted a few times. This chain links TRBV6-5 with TRBJ2-7, with 13 nucleotides matching TRBD2. Trimming removed 2 bases from V and 6 bases from J; junction bases left unmatched: 4. This CDR3 comprises 15 residues. The V gene's germline CDR1 is MNHEY and CDR2 SVGAGI. The CDR3 sequence: CASSYKGLAGSEQYF. Written as DNA, the CDR3 is TGTGCCAGCAGTTACAAGGGACTAGCGGGGTCCGAGCAGTACTTC.